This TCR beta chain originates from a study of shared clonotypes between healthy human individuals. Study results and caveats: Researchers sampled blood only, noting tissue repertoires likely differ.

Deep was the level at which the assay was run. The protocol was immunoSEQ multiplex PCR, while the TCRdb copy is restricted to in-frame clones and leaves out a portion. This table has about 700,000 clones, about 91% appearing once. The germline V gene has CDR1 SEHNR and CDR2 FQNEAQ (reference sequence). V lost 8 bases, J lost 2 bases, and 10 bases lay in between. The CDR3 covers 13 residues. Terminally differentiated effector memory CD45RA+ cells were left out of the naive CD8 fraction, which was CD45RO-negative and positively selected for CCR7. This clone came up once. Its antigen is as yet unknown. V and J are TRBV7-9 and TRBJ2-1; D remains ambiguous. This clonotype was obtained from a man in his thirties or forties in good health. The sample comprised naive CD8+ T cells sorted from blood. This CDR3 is CASSYDPYNEQFF. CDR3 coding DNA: TGTGCCAGCTCCTACGACCCCTACAATGAGCAGTTCTTC. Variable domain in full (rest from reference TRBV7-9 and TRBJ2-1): DTGVSQNPRHKITKRGQNVTFRCDPISEHNRLYWYRQTLGQGPEFLTYFQNEAQLEKSRLLSDRFSAERPKGSFSTLEIQRTEQGDSAMYLCASSYDPYNEQFFGPGTRLTVL.